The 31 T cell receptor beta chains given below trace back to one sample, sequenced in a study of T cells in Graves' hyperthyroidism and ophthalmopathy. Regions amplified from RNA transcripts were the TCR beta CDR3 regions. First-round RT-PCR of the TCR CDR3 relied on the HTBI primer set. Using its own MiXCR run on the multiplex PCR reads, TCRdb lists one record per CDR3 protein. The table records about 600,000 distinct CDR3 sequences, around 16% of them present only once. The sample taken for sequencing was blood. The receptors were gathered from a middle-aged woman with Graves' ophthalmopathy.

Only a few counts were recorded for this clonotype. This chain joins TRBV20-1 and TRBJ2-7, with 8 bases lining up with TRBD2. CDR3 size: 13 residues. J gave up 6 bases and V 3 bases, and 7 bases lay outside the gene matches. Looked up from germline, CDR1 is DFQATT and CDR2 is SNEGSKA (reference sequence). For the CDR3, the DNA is TGCAGTGCTAGCGGGAGGGATGCGGGCGAGCAGTACTTC. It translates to CSASGRDAGEQYF.

CDR3 in DNA: TGTGCCAGCAGCGCTTTCGGGACTAGAGGTGTGACCCAGTACTTC. It specifies CASSAFGTRGVTQYF. The chain has TRBV11-1 and TRBJ2-5; 8 nucleotides agree with TRBD2. Trimming cost V 5 bases and J 7 bases; bases outside gene matches: 12. Germline V gene sequence: CDR1 SGHAT, CDR2 FQDESV (reference sequence). The CDR3 is made up of 15 amino acids.

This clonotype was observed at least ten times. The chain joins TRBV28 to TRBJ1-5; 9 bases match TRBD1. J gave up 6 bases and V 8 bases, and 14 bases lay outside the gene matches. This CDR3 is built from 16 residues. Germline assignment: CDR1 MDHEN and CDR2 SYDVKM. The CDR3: CASSPERQGGSQPQHF. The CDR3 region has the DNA TGTGCCAGCTCCCCGGAGCGACAGGGGGGGAGTCAGCCCCAGCATTTT.

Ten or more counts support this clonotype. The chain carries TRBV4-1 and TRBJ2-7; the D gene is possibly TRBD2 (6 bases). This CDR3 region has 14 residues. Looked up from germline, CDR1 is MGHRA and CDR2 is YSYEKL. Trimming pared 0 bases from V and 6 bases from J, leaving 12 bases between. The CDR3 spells CASSQDLIGSEQYF. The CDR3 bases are TGCGCCAGCAGCCAAGATCTTATCGGGAGCGAGCAGTACTTC.

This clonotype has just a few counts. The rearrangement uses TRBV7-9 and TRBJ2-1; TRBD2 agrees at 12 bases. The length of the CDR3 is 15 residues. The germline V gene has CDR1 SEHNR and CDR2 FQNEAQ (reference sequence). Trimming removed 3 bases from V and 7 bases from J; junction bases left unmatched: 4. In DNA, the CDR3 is TGTGCCAGCAGCTTTCGGACTAGCGGGGTTAATGAGCAGTTCTTC. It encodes CASSFRTSGVNEQFF.

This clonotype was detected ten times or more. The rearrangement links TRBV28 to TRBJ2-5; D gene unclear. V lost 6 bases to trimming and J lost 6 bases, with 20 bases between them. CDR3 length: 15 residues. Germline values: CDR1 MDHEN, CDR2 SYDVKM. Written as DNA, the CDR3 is TGTGCCAGCAGAAAAACCGGGCCACAGTTCCAGACCCAGTACTTC. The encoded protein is CASRKTGPQFQTQYF.

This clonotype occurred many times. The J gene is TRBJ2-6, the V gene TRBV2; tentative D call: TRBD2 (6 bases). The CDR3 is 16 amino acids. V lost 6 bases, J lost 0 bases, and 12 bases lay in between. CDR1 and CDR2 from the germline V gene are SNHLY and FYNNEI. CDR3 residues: CASRGTASSGANVLTF. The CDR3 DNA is TGTGCCAGCAGGGGGACTGCAAGCTCTGGGGCCAACGTCCTGACTTTC.

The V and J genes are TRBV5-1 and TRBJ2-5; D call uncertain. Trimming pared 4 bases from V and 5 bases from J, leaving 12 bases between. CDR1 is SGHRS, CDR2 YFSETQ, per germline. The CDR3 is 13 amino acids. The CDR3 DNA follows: TGCGCCAGCAGCCCCGCTTCTCTGGAGACCCAGTACTTC. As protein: CASSPASLETQYF.

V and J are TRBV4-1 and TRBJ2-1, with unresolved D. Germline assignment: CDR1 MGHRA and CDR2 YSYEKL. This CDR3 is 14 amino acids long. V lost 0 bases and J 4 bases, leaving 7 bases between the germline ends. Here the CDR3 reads CASSQDEVYNEQFF. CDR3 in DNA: TGCGCCAGCAGCCAAGACGAGGTTTACAATGAGCAGTTCTTC.

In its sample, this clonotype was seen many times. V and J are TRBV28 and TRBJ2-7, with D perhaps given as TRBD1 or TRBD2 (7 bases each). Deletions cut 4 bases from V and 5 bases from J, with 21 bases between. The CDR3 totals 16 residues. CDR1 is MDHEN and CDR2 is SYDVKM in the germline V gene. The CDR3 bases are TGTGCCAGCAGTTCCCTGACAGGGAAAGCGGGGAACGAGCAGTACTTC. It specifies CASSSLTGKAGNEQYF.

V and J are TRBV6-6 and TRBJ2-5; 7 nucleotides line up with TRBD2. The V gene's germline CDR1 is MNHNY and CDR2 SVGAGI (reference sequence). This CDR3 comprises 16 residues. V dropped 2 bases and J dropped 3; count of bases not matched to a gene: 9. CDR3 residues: CASSYRLGTTEETQYF. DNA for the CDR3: TGTGCCAGCAGTTACCGCCTAGGGACTACAGAAGAGACCCAGTACTTC.

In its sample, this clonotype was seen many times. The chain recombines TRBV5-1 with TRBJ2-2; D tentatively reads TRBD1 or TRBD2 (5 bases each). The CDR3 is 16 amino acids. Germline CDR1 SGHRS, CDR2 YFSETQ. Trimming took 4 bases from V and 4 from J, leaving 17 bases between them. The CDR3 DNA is TGCGCCAGCAGCGTGGCAGGGACCGCGGGCACCGGGGAGCTGTTTTTT. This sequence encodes CASSVAGTAGTGELFF. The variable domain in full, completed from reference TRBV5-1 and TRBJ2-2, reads KAGVTQTPRYLIKTRGQQVTLSCSPISGHRSVSWYQQTPGQGLQFLFEYFSETQRNKGNFPGRFSGRQFSNSRSEMNVSTLELGDSALYLCASSVAGTAGTGELFFGEGSRLTVL.

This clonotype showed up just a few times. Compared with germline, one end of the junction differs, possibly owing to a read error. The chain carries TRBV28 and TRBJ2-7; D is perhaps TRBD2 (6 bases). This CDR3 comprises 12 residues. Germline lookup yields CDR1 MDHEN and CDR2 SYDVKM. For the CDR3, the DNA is TGTGCCAGCAGTAGCGCGGGGCTGGAGCGGTACTTC. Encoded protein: CASSSAGLERYF.

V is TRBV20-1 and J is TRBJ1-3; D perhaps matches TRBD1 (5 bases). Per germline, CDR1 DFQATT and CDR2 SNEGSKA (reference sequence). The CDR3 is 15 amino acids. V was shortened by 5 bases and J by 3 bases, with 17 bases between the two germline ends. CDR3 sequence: CSAPRLQGGGNTIYF. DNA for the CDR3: TGCAGTGCTCCGCGTCTCCAGGGAGGTGGAAACACCATATATTTT.

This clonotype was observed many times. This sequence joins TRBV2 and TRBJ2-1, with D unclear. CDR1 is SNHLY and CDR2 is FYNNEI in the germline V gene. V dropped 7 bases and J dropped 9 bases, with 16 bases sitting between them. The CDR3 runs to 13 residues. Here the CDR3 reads CASTRQVVGEQFF. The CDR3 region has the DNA TGTGCCAGCACAAGGCAAGTCGTGGGTGAGCAGTTCTTC.

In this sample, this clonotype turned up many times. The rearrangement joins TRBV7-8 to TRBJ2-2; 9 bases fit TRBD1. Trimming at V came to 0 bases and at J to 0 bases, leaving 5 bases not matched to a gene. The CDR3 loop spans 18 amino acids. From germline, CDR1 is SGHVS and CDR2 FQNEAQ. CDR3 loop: CASSLARDRAANTGELFF. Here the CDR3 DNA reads TGTGCCAGCAGCTTAGCGAGGGACAGGGCTGCGAACACCGGGGAGCTGTTTTTT.

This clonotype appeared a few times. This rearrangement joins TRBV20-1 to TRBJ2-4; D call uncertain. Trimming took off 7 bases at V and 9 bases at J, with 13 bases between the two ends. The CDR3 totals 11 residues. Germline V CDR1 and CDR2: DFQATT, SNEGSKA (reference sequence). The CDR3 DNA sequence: TGCAGTGTTTGGAACCTCGGCATTCAGTACTTC. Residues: CSVWNLGIQYF.

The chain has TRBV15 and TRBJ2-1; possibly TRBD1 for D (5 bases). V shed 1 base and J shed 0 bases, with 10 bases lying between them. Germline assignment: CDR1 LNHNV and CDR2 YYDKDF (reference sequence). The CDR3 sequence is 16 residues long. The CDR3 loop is CATSRGGRSSYNEQFF. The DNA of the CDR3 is TGTGCCACCAGCAGAGGGGGCAGAAGCTCCTACAATGAGCAGTTCTTC.

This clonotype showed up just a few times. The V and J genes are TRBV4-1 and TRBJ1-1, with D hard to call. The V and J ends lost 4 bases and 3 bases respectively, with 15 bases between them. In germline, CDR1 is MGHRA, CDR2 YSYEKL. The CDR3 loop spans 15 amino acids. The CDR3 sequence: CASSLTAPRDTEAFF. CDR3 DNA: TGCGCCAGCAGCCTTACGGCCCCTCGGGACACTGAAGCTTTCTTT.

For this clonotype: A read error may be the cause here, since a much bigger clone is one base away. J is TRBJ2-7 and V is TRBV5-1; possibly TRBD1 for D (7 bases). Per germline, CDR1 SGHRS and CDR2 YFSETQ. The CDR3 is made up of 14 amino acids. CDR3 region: CASSPGQVDYEQHF. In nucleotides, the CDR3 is TGCGCCAGCAGCCCCGGACAGGTGGACTACGAGCAGCACTTC. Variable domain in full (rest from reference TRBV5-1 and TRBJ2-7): KAGVTQTPRYLIKTRGQQVTLSCSPISGHRSVSWYQQTPGQGLQFLFEYFSETQRNKGNFPGRFSGRQFSNSRSEMNVSTLELGDSALYLCASSPGQVDYEQHFGPGTRLTVT.

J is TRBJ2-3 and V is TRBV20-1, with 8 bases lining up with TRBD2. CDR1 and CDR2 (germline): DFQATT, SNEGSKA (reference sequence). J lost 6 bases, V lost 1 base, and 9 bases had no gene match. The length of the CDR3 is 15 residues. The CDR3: CSARAPGLGSDTQYF. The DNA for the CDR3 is TGCAGTGCTAGAGCACCGGGACTAGGATCCGATACGCAGTATTTT.

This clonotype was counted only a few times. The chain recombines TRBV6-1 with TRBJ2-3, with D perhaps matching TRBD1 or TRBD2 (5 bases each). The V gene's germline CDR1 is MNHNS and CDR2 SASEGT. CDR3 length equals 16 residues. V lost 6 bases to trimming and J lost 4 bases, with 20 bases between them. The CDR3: CASRRPGPSGADTQYF. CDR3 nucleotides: TGTGCCAGCAGAAGACCGGGACCTAGTGGGGCAGATACGCAGTATTTT.

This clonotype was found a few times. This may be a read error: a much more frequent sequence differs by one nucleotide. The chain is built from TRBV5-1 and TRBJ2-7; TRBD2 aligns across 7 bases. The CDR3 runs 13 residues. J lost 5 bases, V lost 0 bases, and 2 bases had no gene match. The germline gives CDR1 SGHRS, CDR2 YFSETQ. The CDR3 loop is CASSLGGSNEQYF. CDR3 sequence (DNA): TGCGCCAGCAGCTTGGGCGGGAGCAACGAGCAGTACTTC.

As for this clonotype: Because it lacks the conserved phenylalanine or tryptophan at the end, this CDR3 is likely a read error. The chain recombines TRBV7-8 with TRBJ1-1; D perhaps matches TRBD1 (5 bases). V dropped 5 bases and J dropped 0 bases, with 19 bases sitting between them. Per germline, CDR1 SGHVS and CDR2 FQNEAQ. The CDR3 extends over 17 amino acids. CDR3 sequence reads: CASSDYRDRVMNTEAFS. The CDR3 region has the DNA TGTGCCAGCAGCGACTACCGGGACCGAGTAATGAACACTGAAGCTTTCTCT.

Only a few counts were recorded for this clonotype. CDR3 DNA: TGCGCCAGCAGCCAGGGCCTGGATGAGCAGTTCTTC. Its protein is CASSQGLDEQFF. V usage is TRBV4-1 and J usage is TRBJ2-1; no reliable D call. Germline assignment: CDR1 MGHRA and CDR2 YSYEKL. Trimming took 3 bases from V and 8 from J, leaving 8 bases between them. The CDR3 runs 12 residues.

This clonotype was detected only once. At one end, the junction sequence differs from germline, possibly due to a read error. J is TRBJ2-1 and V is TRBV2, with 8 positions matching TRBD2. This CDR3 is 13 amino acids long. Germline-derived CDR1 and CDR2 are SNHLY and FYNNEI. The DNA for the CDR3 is TGTGTCAGCAGCGGGGGATCCTACAATGAGCAGTTCTTC. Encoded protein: CVSSGGSYNEQFF.

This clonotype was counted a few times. The CDR3 spells CASRTPKPGESNEQFF. In DNA form, the CDR3 reads TGTGCCAGCAGGACCCCGAAGCCCGGGGAATCCAATGAGCAGTTCTTC. This chain links TRBV6-2 or TRBV6-3 with TRBJ2-1; TRBD2 might be the D (5 bases). The ends were cut back, 6 bases at V and 6 bases at J, with 21 bases in the middle. The CDR3 is 16 residues long. Germline-derived CDR1 and CDR2 are MNHEY and SVGEGT.

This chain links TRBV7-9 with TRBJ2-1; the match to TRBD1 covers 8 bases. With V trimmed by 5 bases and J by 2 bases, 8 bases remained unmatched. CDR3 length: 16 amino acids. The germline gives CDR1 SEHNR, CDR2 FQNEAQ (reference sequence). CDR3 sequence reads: CASSAGGQEPYNEQFF. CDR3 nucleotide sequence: TGTGCCAGCAGCGCAGGGGGACAGGAGCCCTACAATGAGCAGTTCTTC.

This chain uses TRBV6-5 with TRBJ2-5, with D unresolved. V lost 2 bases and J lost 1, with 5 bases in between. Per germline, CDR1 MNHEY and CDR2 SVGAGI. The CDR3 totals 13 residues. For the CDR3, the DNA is TGTGCCAGCAGTTACATTTTCCAAGAGACCCAGTACTTC. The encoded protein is CASSYIFQETQYF.

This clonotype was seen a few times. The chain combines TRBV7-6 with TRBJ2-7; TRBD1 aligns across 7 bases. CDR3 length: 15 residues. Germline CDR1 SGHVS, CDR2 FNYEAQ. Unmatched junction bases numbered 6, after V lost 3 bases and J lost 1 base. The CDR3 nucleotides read TGTGCCAGCAGCTTGACAGGGTCTAATTCCTACGAGCAGTACTTC. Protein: CASSLTGSNSYEQYF.

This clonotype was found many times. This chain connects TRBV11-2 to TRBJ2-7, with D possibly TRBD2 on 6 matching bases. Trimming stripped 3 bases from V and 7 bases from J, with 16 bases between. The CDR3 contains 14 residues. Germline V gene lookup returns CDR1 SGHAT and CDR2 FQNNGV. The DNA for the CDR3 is TGTGCCAGCAGCTTCCTAGCGTCTTTTGTTGAGCAGTACTTC. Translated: CASSFLASFVEQYF. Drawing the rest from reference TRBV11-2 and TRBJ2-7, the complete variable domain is EAGVAQSPRYKIIEKRQSVAFWCNPISGHATLYWYQQILGQGPKLLIQFQNNGVVDDSQLPKDRFSAERLKGVDSTLKIQPAKLEDSAVYLCASSFLASFVEQYFGPGTRLTVT.